This entry lists 15 T cell receptor beta chains sequenced from one sample in a study of OX40 agonist ivuxolimab in advanced cancers. Only in-frame clones appear in the TCRdb table, and some are missing; sequencing was by immunoSEQ multiplex PCR. The table shows 25,000 to 35,000 clones, with 74% occurring only once. This specimen was CD4+ or CD8+ T cells sorted from blood, taken in a trial of the OX40 agonist ivuxolimab. Receptors originate from an adult with an advanced solid tumor such as melanoma, head and neck, liver or kidney cancer.

The chain joins TRBV10-3 to TRBJ1-1; TRBD1 is a possible D gene (5 bases). The CDR3 is 14 residues long. Trimming left V 6 bases short and J 1 base short, with 12 bases between. The germline V gene encodes CDR1 ENHRY and CDR2 SYGVKD. The CDR3 DNA reads as TGTGCCATCAGCAAAACCGGGGGGAACACTGAAGCTTTCTTT. Amino acid sequence: CAISKTGGNTEAFF.

The CDR3 nucleotides read TGCGCCAGCAGCACGGGACAGCTTAATTCACCCCTCCACTTT. Its translation is CASSTGQLNSPLHF. The J gene is TRBJ1-6, the V gene TRBV5-1; 7 positions match TRBD1. The germline CDR1 and CDR2 sequences are SGHRS and YFSETQ. The CDR3 has 14 amino acids. V was pared by 4 bases and J by 6 bases, with 4 bases of the junction left unmatched.

This chain connects TRBV27 to TRBJ2-7; TRBD2 aligns across 15 bases. The CDR3 is 16 amino acids. Germline values: CDR1 MNHEY, CDR2 SMNVEV (reference sequence). J lost 6 bases, V lost 5 bases, and 8 bases had no gene match. The CDR3 sequence is CASSGLAGGPSREQYF. CDR3 nucleotide sequence: TGTGCCAGCAGTGGACTAGCGGGGGGGCCGTCTCGCGAGCAGTACTTC.

This chain uses TRBV2 with TRBJ1-4; a weak D match, TRBD1 (6 bases). Germline V CDR1 and CDR2: SNHLY, FYNNEI. This CDR3 spans 16 amino acids. Trimming removed 1 base at V and 7 bases at J, with 16 bases between. CDR3 coding DNA: TGTGCCAGCAGTGAAGGAGGGGGGCGGAGAGGTGAAAAACTGTTTTTT. This encodes CASSEGGGRRGEKLFF.

The V call is TRBV7-3, the J call TRBJ1-1; D is ambiguous. V lost 1 base and J 1 base, leaving 7 bases between the germline ends. CDR1 and CDR2 from the germline V gene are SGHTA and FQGTGA. This CDR3 spans 14 amino acids. As DNA, the CDR3 is TGTGCCAGCAGCTTAAGTCGGGGGAACACTGAAGCTTTCTTT. Its protein is CASSLSRGNTEAFF.

The V gene is TRBV10-3, the J gene TRBJ2-1; D remains ambiguous. The V gene lost 0 bases and the J gene lost 0 bases, with 12 bases spanning the gap. Germline V gene sequence: CDR1 ENHRY, CDR2 SYGVKD. The CDR3 is 17 amino acids. The CDR3 DNA sequence: TGTGCCATCAGTGAGTCGATTACGCCGAGCTCCTACAATGAGCAGTTCTTC. Translating gives CAISESITPSSYNEQFF.

The chain couples TRBV11-2 to TRBJ1-6, with 7 bases identical to TRBD1. CDR3 size: 15 residues. V lost 3 bases and J lost 7; bases outside the gene matches: 6. Germline CDR1 is SGHAT and CDR2 is FQNNGV. The CDR3 sequence: CASSLDDRVNSPLHF. In DNA form, the CDR3 reads TGTGCCAGCAGCTTGGACGACAGGGTCAATTCACCCCTCCACTTT. Filled out from reference TRBV11-2 and TRBJ1-6, the complete variable domain reads EAGVAQSPRYKIIEKRQSVAFWCNPISGHATLYWYQQILGQGPKLLIQFQNNGVVDDSQLPKDRFSAERLKGVDSTLKIQPAKLEDSAVYLCASSLDDRVNSPLHFGNGTRLTVT.

The chain recombines TRBV19 with TRBJ1-2, with D maybe TRBD1 (5 bases). The V end was cut by 7 bases, the J end by 5 bases, with 14 bases between. CDR3 length equals 13 residues. The germline V gene has CDR1 LNHDA and CDR2 SQIVND (reference sequence). The CDR3 is CASIGDALYGYTF. The CDR3 coding sequence is TGTGCCAGTATAGGGGACGCCCTATATGGCTACACCTTC.

The V and J genes are TRBV5-1 and TRBJ2-5; 9 nucleotides align to TRBD1. This CDR3 spans 14 amino acids. From germline, CDR1 is SGHRS and CDR2 YFSETQ. V shed 3 bases and J 5 bases; nucleotides not matched to a gene: 5. CDR3 in amino acids: CASSSTGGIETQYF. The DNA for the CDR3 is TGCGCCAGCAGCTCCACAGGGGGCATTGAGACCCAGTACTTC. The entire variable domain, with the rest obtained from reference TRBV5-1 and TRBJ2-5, is as follows: KAGVTQTPRYLIKTRGQQVTLSCSPISGHRSVSWYQQTPGQGLQFLFEYFSETQRNKGNFPGRFSGRQFSNSRSEMNVSTLELGDSALYLCASSSTGGIETQYFGPGTRLLVL.

The chain uses TRBV11-1 and TRBJ2-2; the match to TRBD2 covers 8 bases. The CDR3 totals 18 residues. Trimming removed 5 bases from V and 0 bases from J; junction bases left unmatched: 11. Germline CDR1 is SGHAT and CDR2 is FQDESV (reference sequence). The CDR3 reads CASSLRGGGLANTGELFF. In DNA form, the CDR3 reads TGTGCCAGCAGCCTAAGGGGTGGGGGACTAGCGAACACCGGGGAGCTGTTTTTT.

The chain couples TRBV7-3 to TRBJ1-2, with D hard to call. The germline V gene has CDR1 SGHTA and CDR2 FQGTGA. The CDR3 extends over 15 amino acids. Deletions cut 5 bases from V and 4 bases from J, with 17 bases between. The CDR3 DNA sequence: TGTGCCAGCAGCGCGGACGGATCCACGGCCTATGGCTACACCTTC. It specifies CASSADGSTAYGYTF. Combining the CDR3 with reference TRBV7-3 and TRBJ1-2 gives the whole variable domain GAGVSQTPSNKVTEKGKYVELRCDPISGHTALYWYRQSLGQGPEFLIYFQGTGAADDSGLPNDRFFAVRPEGSVSTLKIQRTERGDSAVYLCASSADGSTAYGYTFGSGTRLTVV.

The chain combines TRBV7-3 with TRBJ2-3; 16 positions match TRBD2. V lost 4 bases to trimming and J lost 6 bases; unmatched junction nucleotides: 7. Germline V gives CDR1 SGHTA, CDR2 FQGTGA. The CDR3 has 17 residues. This CDR3 reads CASSSQGLAGGLDTQYF. The CDR3, as DNA: TGTGCCAGCAGCTCCCAGGGACTAGCGGGGGGGCTTGATACGCAGTATTTT.

This clone was seen just once. The CDR3 sequence is CASSQGQNLALKNTEAFF. The DNA for the CDR3 is TGTGCCAGCAGCCAGGGACAGAACTTAGCTCTAAAGAACACTGAAGCTTTCTTT. The rearrangement joins TRBV4-2 to TRBJ1-1, with 7 positions matching TRBD1. CDR1 is LGHNA and CDR2 is YNFKEQ in the germline V gene. This CDR3 has 18 amino acids. After removal of 3 bases from V and 1 base from J, the junction contained 14 bases not matched to a gene.

V is TRBV27 and J is TRBJ1-5; D ambiguous. V shed 5 bases and J shed 0 bases, with 11 bases lying between them. Germline assignment: CDR1 MNHEY and CDR2 SMNVEV (reference sequence). The CDR3 extends over 15 amino acids. This chain's CDR3 is CASSTGRFSNQPQHF. As DNA, the CDR3 is TGTGCCAGCAGTACCGGACGGTTTAGCAATCAGCCCCAGCATTTT.

The chain combines TRBV4-1 with TRBJ2-2; D possibly corresponds to TRBD1 (6 bases). Trimming took off 5 bases at V and 6 bases at J, with 13 bases between the two ends. CDR3 length: 14 amino acids. The germline CDR1 and CDR2 sequences are MGHRA and YSYEKL. The CDR3, as DNA: TGCGCCAGCAGCTCCCGGACAGTTGCCGGGGAGCTGTTTTTT. Amino acids: CASSSRTVAGELFF.